A single TCR beta chain is shown here with its context. Its specificity is unknown. This CDR3 comprises 17 residues. CDR1 and CDR2 from the germline V gene are SEHNR and FQNEAQ (reference sequence). V was shortened by 5 bases and J by 0 bases, with 14 bases between the two germline ends. Prepared libraries of TCR beta cDNA carried unique molecular identifiers. T cells, roughly 0.85 to 10 million of them, yielded a few hundred thousand cDNA molecules. MiXCR, run by TCRdb on the PCR reads, gives a single entry per CDR3 protein. The sample lists about 500,000 distinct CDR3 sequences, roughly 45% occurring once. These data belong to a study of post-analysis software for immune sequencing data. General study results and limits: Patients with multiple sclerosis recorded significantly lower normalized Chao1 diversity than controls, the study found. Compared with controls, patients had more of 4 or 5 TRBV segments, including TRBV5-6, TRBV5-1 and TRBV20-1. Pronounced co-clustering by F measure was evident among identically batched samples.

The sequence came from a girl under 18 with multiple sclerosis. The V and J genes are TRBV7-9 and TRBJ1-6, with no clear D. Sequenced material: blood. The CDR3 nucleotides are TGTGCCAGCAGCCCCGACCAGACCAGCTCCTATAATTCACCCCTCCACTTT. Protein product: CASSPDQTSSYNSPLHF.